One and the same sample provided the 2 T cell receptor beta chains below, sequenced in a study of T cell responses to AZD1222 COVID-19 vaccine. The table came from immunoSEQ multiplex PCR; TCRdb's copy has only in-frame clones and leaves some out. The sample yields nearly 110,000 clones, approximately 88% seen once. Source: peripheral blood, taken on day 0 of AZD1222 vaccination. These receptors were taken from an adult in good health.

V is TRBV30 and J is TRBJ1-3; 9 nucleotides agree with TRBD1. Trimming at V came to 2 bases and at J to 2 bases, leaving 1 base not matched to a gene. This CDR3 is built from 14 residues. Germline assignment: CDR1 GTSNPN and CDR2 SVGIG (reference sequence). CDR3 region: CAWSYRGPGNTIYF. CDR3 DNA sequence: TGTGCCTGGAGTTACAGGGGGCCTGGAAACACCATATATTTT.

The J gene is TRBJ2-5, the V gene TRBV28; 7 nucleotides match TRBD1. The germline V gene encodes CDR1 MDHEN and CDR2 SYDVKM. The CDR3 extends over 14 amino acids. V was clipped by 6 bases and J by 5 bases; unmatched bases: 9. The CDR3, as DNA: TGTGCCAGCAGAGGTTCAGGGGGTCGGGAGACCCAGTACTTC. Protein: CASRGSGGRETQYF.